This entry is about one T cell receptor beta chain. Libraries were prepared by immunoSEQ multiplex PCR; TCRdb keeps only in-frame clonotypes and omits some of them. The data contain about 290,000 clones, about 85% of them singletons. This entry is derived from a study of blood T cell repertoires in COVID-19. This CDR3 spans 15 amino acids. Germline V gene lookup returns CDR1 MNHEY and CDR2 SVGEGT. V shed 2 bases, J shed 6 bases, and the junction held 5 bases outside the gene matches. Sequenced input: peripheral blood. The J gene is TRBJ2-1, the V gene TRBV6-2 or TRBV6-3, with TRBD2 matching over 9 bases. This receptor was identified in a woman in her fifties or sixties with active or convalescent COVID-19. The CDR3 reads CASSYAGGGFNEQFF. The CDR3, as DNA: TGTGCCAGCAGTTACGCGGGAGGGGGTTTCAATGAGCAGTTCTTC.